Shown below are 19 T cell receptor beta chains from a single sample sequenced in a study of beta chain features in type 1 diabetes. Sequencing targeted expressed TCRB transcripts, as all isolated RNA had been reverse transcribed. The repertoire was sequenced with immunoSEQ multiplex PCR; TCRdb's copy has only in-frame clones and lacks some. The table has about 150,000 clones, about 10% seen once. The sequencing input was naive CD4+ T cells from blood. Receptors were obtained from a man aged 18-30 years in good health.

The rearrangement uses TRBV7-2 and TRBJ1-5, with D maybe TRBD1 (6 bases). The CDR3 is 13 residues long. Germline values: CDR1 SGHTA, CDR2 FQGNSA. V lost 4 bases and J 4 bases, leaving 8 bases between the germline ends. The CDR3: CASSSGQNQPQHF. CDR3 coding DNA: TGTGCCAGCAGCTCAGGACAGAATCAGCCCCAGCATTTT.

J is TRBJ2-3 and V is TRBV5-1, with D uncertain. V was cut by 5 bases and J by 2 bases, with 9 bases left in between. Germline V gene lookup returns CDR1 SGHRS and CDR2 YFSETQ. This CDR3 has 13 amino acids. This CDR3 reads CASRPQNTDTQYF. The CDR3 DNA is TGCGCCAGCAGGCCCCAGAACACAGATACGCAGTATTTT.

This chain joins TRBV30 and TRBJ2-7; TRBD1 is a possible D gene (5 bases). Between the trimmed V and J ends, which lost 4 bases and 0 bases, there was a span of 10 bases. There are 13 residues in the CDR3. The germline V gene encodes CDR1 GTSNPN and CDR2 SVGIG (reference sequence). The DNA for the CDR3 is TGTGCCTGGACCCACAGGCTCTCCTACGAGCAGTACTTC. This sequence encodes CAWTHRLSYEQYF.

The rearrangement uses TRBV19 and TRBJ2-3; D is perhaps TRBD2 (7 bases). There are 14 residues in the CDR3. Germline V gives CDR1 LNHDA, CDR2 SQIVND (reference sequence). V lost 3 bases and J lost 6, with 13 bases in between. CDR3 region: CASSMNAGADTQYF. CDR3 sequence (DNA): TGTGCCAGTAGTATGAACGCGGGGGCGGATACGCAGTATTTT.

There are a few counts of this clone. The V and J genes are TRBV5-1 and TRBJ2-7; possible D gene TRBD1, 5 bases. Germline V CDR1 and CDR2: SGHRS, YFSETQ. The V end was cut by 1 base, the J end by 7 bases, with 21 bases between. This CDR3 spans 16 amino acids. As DNA, the CDR3 is TGCGCCAGCAGCTTGACTCCCATAGACAGCCAAAGGGAGCAGTACTTC. Protein: CASSLTPIDSQREQYF.

This clone has a handful of counts. V gene TRBV23-1 combines with J gene TRBJ2-5, with D maybe TRBD2 (6 bases). TRBV23-1 is an ORF, with its function uncertain. V was pared by 2 bases and J by 2 bases, with 15 bases between. The CDR3 covers 16 residues. The CDR3 DNA reads TGCGCCAGCAGTCAAGGTATGGGAGGATTTCAAGAGACCCAGTACTTC. Residues: CASSQGMGGFQETQYF.

This clone came up a few times. This chain links TRBV6-5 with TRBJ1-5; 7 positions agree with TRBD1. The trim removed 6 bases at V and 4 bases at J, leaving 9 bases unmatched. CDR3 length: 15 residues. Germline V gene sequence: CDR1 MNHEY, CDR2 SVGAGI. This CDR3 reads CASRSTLQGNQPQHF. In nucleotides, the CDR3 is TGTGCCAGCAGATCAACTTTACAGGGGAATCAGCCCCAGCATTTT.

The V gene is TRBV9, the J gene TRBJ2-1; no clear D. V was pared by 4 bases and J by 4 bases, with 12 bases between. The CDR3 has 14 residues. Germline V CDR1 and CDR2: SGDLS, YYNGEE. CDR3 DNA sequence: TGTGCCAGCAGCTCAGCGACTTTTTACAATGAGCAGTTCTTC. This codes for CASSSATFYNEQFF.

This clone was seen more than once but under ten times. The V and J genes are TRBV6-1 and TRBJ2-6; TRBD2 matches at 8 bases. With 3 bases clipped from V and 2 bases from J, the junction kept 15 bases outside the gene matches. Germline CDR1 reads MNHNS; CDR2 reads SASEGT. The CDR3 contains 20 residues. The CDR3 nucleotides read TGTGCCAGCAGTGATGATTTGCCGGGACTAGTCCCCGCTGGGGCCAACGTCCTGACTTTC. Its protein is CASSDDLPGLVPAGANVLTF.

The DNA for the CDR3 is TGTGCCAGCAGCTGGCTTATTACAGGGACCCCCTATGGCTACACCTTC. Translated: CASSWLITGTPYGYTF. V gene TRBV27 combines with J gene TRBJ1-2; D might be TRBD1 (6 bases). The CDR3 has 16 amino acids. In germline, CDR1 is MNHEY, CDR2 SMNVEV (reference sequence). Deletions cut 6 bases from V and 4 bases from J, with 21 bases between.

The chain uses TRBV5-1 and TRBJ2-7; the match to TRBD1 covers 11 bases. CDR1 and CDR2 from the germline V gene are SGHRS and YFSETQ. The J segment lost 4 bases and the V segment lost 4 bases, leaving 13 bases of the junction unmatched. This CDR3 contains 17 residues. The CDR3 sequence is CASSAQGQGAIVYEQYF. The CDR3 bases are TGCGCCAGCAGCGCGCAAGGACAGGGGGCGATTGTTTACGAGCAGTACTTC.

This chain links TRBV5-6 with TRBJ2-3; tentatively, D is TRBD2 (7 bases). The germline CDR1 and CDR2 sequences are SGHDT and YYEEEE. The V and J ends lost 0 bases and 2 bases respectively, with 13 bases between them. This CDR3 has 16 residues. CDR3 sequence (DNA): TGTGCCAGCAGCTTGGTGGCGGGGGCCCCCACAGATACGCAGTATTTT. Its protein is CASSLVAGAPTDTQYF.

This clone was counted many times. This chain joins TRBV4-3 and TRBJ1-2, with D possibly matching TRBD1 (6 bases). Trimming removed 7 bases at V and 0 bases at J, with 12 bases between. Germline values: CDR1 LGHNA, CDR2 YSLEER. The CDR3 consists of 14 residues. The CDR3 loop reads CASTRDTANYGYTF. The CDR3 DNA follows: TGCGCCAGCACTAGGGACACCGCTAACTATGGCTACACCTTC.

The rearrangement links TRBV5-1 to TRBJ2-4, with a possible D match to TRBD1 (6 bases). This CDR3 region has 15 residues. V was pared by 3 bases and J by 8 bases, with 18 bases between. Germline assignment: CDR1 SGHRS and CDR2 YFSETQ. CDR3 bases: TGCGCCAGCAGCTCAGATACAGGGAATTCAGACATTCAGTACTTC. Amino acids: CASSSDTGNSDIQYF.

The chain links TRBV27 to TRBJ2-2; 7 bases align to TRBD2. The germline V gene has CDR1 MNHEY and CDR2 SMNVEV (reference sequence). The length of the CDR3 is 16 residues. V shed 4 bases, J shed 4 bases, and the junction held 9 bases outside the gene matches. The CDR3 sequence is CASSSGLPIRTGELFF. The CDR3 nucleotides are TGTGCCAGCAGTTCGGGACTACCCATCCGCACCGGGGAGCTGTTTTTT.

The table lists this clone with a few counts. The rearrangement uses TRBV27 and TRBJ2-1, with 11 positions matching TRBD2. After removal of 6 bases from V and 2 bases from J, the junction contained 6 bases not matched to a gene. The CDR3 is 16 amino acids. Germline V gene sequence: CDR1 MNHEY, CDR2 SMNVEV (reference sequence). The CDR3 region has the DNA TGTGCCAGCAGAGACCTAGCGGGGGGCACCTACAATGAGCAGTTCTTC. Its protein is CASRDLAGGTYNEQFF.

CDR3 region: CASSSGYTYEQYF. For the CDR3, the DNA is TGTGCCAGCAGCTCAGGGTATACCTACGAGCAGTACTTC. V and J are TRBV9 and TRBJ2-7, with a weak D call TRBD1 (5 bases). The CDR3 is made up of 13 amino acids. CDR1 and CDR2 from the germline V gene are SGDLS and YYNGEE. Trimming left V 4 bases short and J 2 bases short, with 10 bases between.

A few counts support this clone. The chain employs TRBV28 and TRBJ2-7; D remains ambiguous. Deletions cut 5 bases from V and 2 bases from J, with 7 bases between. Germline CDR1 reads MDHEN; CDR2 reads SYDVKM. This CDR3 region has 12 residues. The CDR3 nucleotides are TGTGCCAGCAGTACACAACCCTACGAGCAGTACTTC. Translating gives CASSTQPYEQYF.

This chain joins TRBV28 and TRBJ2-6, with D possibly TRBD1 on 5 matching bases. Trimming left V 6 bases short and J 0 bases short, with 9 bases between. The CDR3 runs 15 residues. Germline assignment: CDR1 MDHEN and CDR2 SYDVKM. The CDR3 DNA follows: TGTGCCAGCAGAACAGGAAGCTCTGGGGCCAACGTCCTGACTTTC. Protein product: CASRTGSSGANVLTF.